The present entry profiles one T cell receptor (beta chain) with its context. Its antigen is undetermined. The data originate from a study of tumor-infiltrating lymphocytes in primary liver carcinoma. Study at large: Patients, male and female, were 30 to 69 years old.

Co-extraction of RNA and DNA was performed on about 20-33 mg of unsorted bulk tissue. Sampling of every tumor involved five separate regions. These included the tumor centre. This CDR3 is 16 amino acids long. The germline gives CDR1 MGHRA, CDR2 YSYEKL. The V gene lost 4 bases and the J gene lost 4 bases, with 20 bases spanning the gap. The template, roughly 550 ng total RNA, yielded TCR beta cDNA made with a constant-region primer. Three nested multiplex PCR rounds of slightly modified ARM-PCR generated TCR beta libraries. TRBV1-TRBV30 forward and Cbeta reverse primers drove the first two approximately 10-cycle rounds. One entry per CDR3 protein results from TCRdb running MiXCR on the multiplex PCR reads. The sample consists of roughly 45,000 distinct CDR3 sequences, about two thirds of them appearing once. Study-level results: A fraction of only about 7.5-25% of top clones appeared in all five tumor regions.

Sample: liver tumor tissue from sampling region 5. Subset defined: tumor region T5, tumor centre. This receptor was taken from a man aged 35-49 years with primary liver carcinoma and hepatitis B virus infection. The chain has TRBV4-1 and TRBJ2-7; D not resolved. The CDR3 loop reads CASSPHRSSRPYEQYF. Written as DNA, the CDR3 is TGCGCCAGCAGCCCCCACCGATCGAGCAGACCTTACGAGCAGTACTTC.